What follows is one T cell receptor (beta chain) and its context. This specimen comes from a study of blood T cell repertoires in COVID-19. The CDR3 contains 14 residues. V gave up 5 bases and J gave up 8 bases, with 18 bases separating them. Germline V CDR1 and CDR2: SGHTA, FQGTGA. Methods used by the authors: Amplification of reference gene primers was used by the study to estimate nucleated cell counts. The table came from immunoSEQ multiplex PCR; TCRdb's copy has only in-frame clones and leaves some out. V and J calls and clone size are given by that table; D and trimming were obtained from the DNA. This sample yields about 97,000 clones, of which 80% to 90% are seen a single time; 15% belongs to the top ten.

The TCR sequence derives from a human donor in a cohort sampled during active COVID-19. The specimen sequenced was peripheral blood. The J gene is TRBJ1-2, the V gene TRBV7-3; possibly TRBD1 for D (5 bases). The CDR3 DNA is TGTGCCAGCAGCCTCACACCGGGACTAGAGGGCTACACCTTC. It encodes CASSLTPGLEGYTF. Looking up the rest from reference TRBV7-3 and TRBJ1-2 gives the full variable domain: GAGVSQTPSNKVTEKGKYVELRCDPISGHTALYWYRQSLGQGPEFLIYFQGTGAADDSGLPNDRFFAVRPEGSVSTLKIQRTERGDSAVYLCASSLTPGLEGYTFGSGTRLTVV.